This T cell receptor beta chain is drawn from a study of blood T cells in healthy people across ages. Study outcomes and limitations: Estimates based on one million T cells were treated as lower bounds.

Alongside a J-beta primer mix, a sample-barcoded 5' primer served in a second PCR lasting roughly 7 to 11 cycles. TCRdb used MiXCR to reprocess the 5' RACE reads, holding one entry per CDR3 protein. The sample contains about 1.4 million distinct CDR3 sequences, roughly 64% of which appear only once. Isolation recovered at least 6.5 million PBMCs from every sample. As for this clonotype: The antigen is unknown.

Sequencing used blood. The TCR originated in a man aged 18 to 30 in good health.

The CDR3 bases are TGTGCCAGCAGTACGGGAGCAACGGTCTCCTACAATGAGCAGTTCTTC. This gives the protein CASSTGATVSYNEQFF. This rearrangement joins TRBV27 to TRBJ2-1, with D perhaps TRBD2 (6 bases). Germline V gives CDR1 MNHEY, CDR2 SMNVEV (reference sequence). The V end lost 5 bases, the J end lost 0 bases, and 14 bases lay between the germline ends. The CDR3 spans 16 residues.